The rows below give T cell receptor beta chains drawn from one sample of a study of patients and donors after allogeneic stem cell transplantation. TCRdb re-analysed the RT-PCR reads in MiXCR, keeping a single row per CDR3 protein. The repertoire consists of fewer than 180,000 distinct CDR3 sequences, with approximately 37% occurring once and the leading ten covering about 50%. Sequencing used blood, either unsorted or a sorted T cell fraction (not recorded which). Every receptor here comes from a human donor who was either an allogeneic HSCT recipient or a stem cell or donor lymphocyte infusion donor (not recorded which). It is not recorded whose cells these are; they may come from a transplant donor. CDR3s include the opening cysteine and the closing phenylalanine or tryptophan. D genes are given only for firm matches. Where a row states a size, it is once, few, many or the class of an expanded clone; other rows omit it.

j_call d_call v_call clone_size cdr3_aa cdr3_nt
TRBJ2-6 TRBD1 TRBV24-1 - CATSPSRQGAASGANVLTF TGTGCCACCAGTCCAAGTCGTCAGGGGGCGGCCTCTGGGGCCAACGTCCTGACTTTC
TRBJ1-5 - TRBV9 few CASSVGGSNQPQHF TGTGCCAGCAGCGTAGGAGGGTCCAATCAGCCCCAGCATTTT
TRBJ2-1 - TRBV28 - CASSQALGPFNEQFF TGTGCCAGCAGTCAGGCCCTCGGCCCTTTCAATGAGCAGTTCTTC
TRBJ2-3 - TRBV7-8 - CASKGYTDTQYF TGTGCCAGCAAAGGGTACACAGATACGCAGTATTTT
TRBJ1-4 - TRBV19 few CASSIPGAGNEKLFF TGTGCCAGTAGTATCCCAGGGGCCGGGAATGAAAAACTGTTTTTT
TRBJ1-2 - TRBV4-3 - CASSQPKGGDYGYTF TGCGCCAGCAGCCAACCAAAGGGGGGAGACTATGGCTACACCTTC
TRBJ1-6 - TRBV6-5 - CASSYPPGLYNSPLHF TGTGCCAGCAGTTACCCCCCGGGCCTCTATAATTCACCCCTCCACTTT
TRBJ2-1 - TRBV11-2 - CASSPTGGVSYNEQFF TGTGCCAGCAGCCCCACCGGCGGGGTCTCCTACAATGAGCAGTTCTTC
TRBJ2-2 TRBD2 TRBV6-5 - CASSSFDYSGGDTGELFF TGTGCCAGCAGTTCCTTCGACTATAGCGGGGGTGATACCGGGGAGCTGTTTTTT
TRBJ1-1 TRBD1 TRBV12-3/TRBV12-4 few CASSLTGVNTEAFF TGTGCCAGCAGCCTTACAGGGGTGAACACTGAAGCTTTCTTT
TRBJ2-1 - TRBV3-1 - CASSHGTQSPTLSYNEQFF TGTGCCAGCAGCCACGGGACCCAGAGCCCCACCCTCTCCTACAATGAGCAGTTCTTC
TRBJ2-5 TRBD1 TRBV12-3/TRBV12-4 few CASSLARWGQGPETQYF TGTGCCAGCAGTCTAGCCCGTTGGGGACAGGGACCAGAGACCCAGTACTTC
TRBJ1-5 - TRBV27 once CASSLGSGQPQHF TGTGCCAGCAGTTTAGGTAGTGGTCAGCCCCAGCATTTT
TRBJ1-1 TRBD1 TRBV7-6 - CASSLRGQAVEAFF TGTGCCAGCAGCTTAAGGGGACAGGCAGTTGAAGCTTTCTTT